The sequence of this T cell receptor beta chain was determined in a study of blood T cell repertoires in COVID-19. Study details: In each case, the material was cDNA or gDNA derived from T cells, B-cell-depleted T cells, or PBMCs.

CDR1 and CDR2 from the germline V gene are MNHEY and SVGEGT. This CDR3 has 16 amino acids. The trim removed 2 bases at V and 0 bases at J, leaving 3 bases unmatched. Original handling: Reference gene primer amplification gave nucleated cell count estimates. Method: immunoSEQ multiplex PCR; TCRdb's copy keeps in-frame clones and lacks some. The V and J calls and clone size come from that table; D and trimming were worked out from the DNA. This sample has 200,000 to 250,000 clones; around 83% occur once, and the top ten carry 3.4%. The chain couples TRBV6-2 or TRBV6-3 to TRBJ2-1, with 8 bases matching TRBD2. The sequenced sample consisted of peripheral blood. This sequence was found in a woman aged 18-29 years with acute or convalescent COVID-19. The CDR3 loop is CASSYGREASYNEQFF. As DNA, the CDR3 is TGTGCCAGCAGTTACGGGCGGGAGGCCTCCTACAATGAGCAGTTCTTC.